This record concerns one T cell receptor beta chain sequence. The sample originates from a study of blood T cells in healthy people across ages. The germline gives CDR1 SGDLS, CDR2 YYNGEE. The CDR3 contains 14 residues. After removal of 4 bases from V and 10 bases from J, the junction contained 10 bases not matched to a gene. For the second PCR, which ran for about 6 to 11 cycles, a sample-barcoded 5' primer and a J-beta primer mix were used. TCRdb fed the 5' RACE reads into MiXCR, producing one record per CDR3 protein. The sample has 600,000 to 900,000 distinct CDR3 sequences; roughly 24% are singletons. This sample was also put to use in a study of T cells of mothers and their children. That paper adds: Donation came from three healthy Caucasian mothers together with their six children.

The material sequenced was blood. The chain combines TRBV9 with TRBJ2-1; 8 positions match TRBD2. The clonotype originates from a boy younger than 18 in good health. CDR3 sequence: CASSPLGLGYEQFF. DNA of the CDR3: TGTGCCAGCAGCCCACTGGGACTAGGGTACGAGCAGTTCTTC.